Listed below are T cell receptor beta chains from one sample, sequenced in a study of type 1 and type 2 diabetes patients. TCRdb itself ran the multiplex PCR reads through MiXCR, one entry per CDR3 protein. The sample holds 250,000 or so distinct CDR3 sequences; approximately 45% are singletons and the top ten take roughly 13%. Specimen: peripheral blood mononuclear cells (PBMCs). All receptors come from a man aged 18-30 years with type 2 diabetes. Both conserved end residues are trimmed from each CDR3. The order of the fields is V gene, J gene, clone size, CDR3 protein. The size of a clone is reported for some rows only, either as once, few or many, or as a class for expanded clones.

TRBV19	TRBJ2-3	-	ASSPGGSTDTQY
TRBV13	TRBJ1-1	-	ASSFRTGMGSTEAF
TRBV20-1	TRBJ1-4	-	SARPGGNEKLF
TRBV7-3	TRBJ1-1	-	ASSRDLGLLSTEAF
TRBV27	TRBJ1-6	-	ASRTGGDSPLH
TRBV12-3/TRBV12-4	TRBJ1-6	-	ASSFESGPSPLH
TRBV4-1	TRBJ1-1	-	ASSHRNRDLNTEAF
TRBV2	TRBJ1-1	many	ASRPENTEAF
TRBV20-1	TRBJ1-1	-	SARAGVTEAF
TRBV6-1	TRBJ2-7	-	ASSELKGGGYEQY
TRBV7-2	TRBJ1-1	-	ASSLFGENTEAF
TRBV12-3/TRBV12-4	TRBJ2-5	once	ASSKGDYDGRETQY
TRBV6-6	TRBJ1-6	few	ATQRAPYNSPLH
TRBV2	TRBJ1-1	-	ASSVGQGSEAF
TRBV29-1	TRBJ2-7	many	SVRSPGSAEQY
TRBV7-2	TRBJ1-1	few	ASSVGATEGTEAF
TRBV2	TRBJ2-1	-	ASRLLAGDQFSNEQF
TRBV30	TRBJ2-5	many	ALDLASSQETQY
TRBV27	TRBJ2-1	few	ASSYGSYNEQF
TRBV28	TRBJ1-5	-	ASSLHPLGPNQPQH
TRBV28	TRBJ1-6	-	ASSLWTANNSPLH
TRBV4-2	-	once	VSSQGRDKNEQF
TRBV7-8	TRBJ1-1	few	ASSFQSSYAF
TRBV6-5	TRBJ2-7	few	ASSYSRQGAHEQY
TRBV12-3/TRBV12-4	TRBJ1-1	-	ASSLGTGLTEAF
TRBV20-1	TRBJ1-1	-	SAISMGNTEAF
TRBV20-1	TRBJ1-2	-	SAWAHGYT
TRBV27	TRBJ2-7	-	ASSGEGGGNAEQY
TRBV20-1	TRBJ2-7	few	SARRAGLADSYEQY
TRBV7-8	TRBJ1-2	-	ASSSSYPSTGYT